This TCR beta chain came from a study of CD8 T cells in Susac syndrome. Whole-study results and caveats: The relatively small number of individuals in the TCR sequencing and HLA analysis was acknowledged by the study.

An amount of RNA that ranged from roughly 0.5 to 1 ug was reverse transcribed with random hexamers. TCRdb reanalysed the immunoSEQ multiplex PCR reads using MiXCR and keeps one entry per CDR3 protein. The sample has approximately 150,000 distinct CDR3 sequences; about 91% are singletons. A note on this clonotype: What it binds is not known.

The V end was cut by 4 bases, the J end by 7 bases, with 8 bases between. The CDR3 has 11 amino acids. CDR1 and CDR2 (germline): SEHNR, FQNEAQ (reference sequence). The sample taken for sequencing was CD4+ T cells from PBMCs. This clonotype was sampled from a human donor in good health. This chain links TRBV7-9 with TRBJ2-7; D is uncertain. This CDR3 reads CASSSWGEQYF. The CDR3 DNA reads as TGTGCCAGCAGCTCCTGGGGAGAGCAGTACTTC.